One sample yielded the 19 T cell receptor beta chains listed below, sequenced in a study of T cells after yellow fever vaccination. MiXCR was run by TCRdb on the 5' RACE reads, yielding one entry per CDR3 protein. The profile shows 450,000 to 550,000 distinct CDR3 sequences, 21% of them singletons. Sequences were derived from PBMCs, sampled roughly 20 days after the first yellow fever vaccination. The source is a man younger than 30 who received the YFV17D yellow fever vaccine.

This chain connects TRBV15 to TRBJ2-7, with 9 nucleotides matching TRBD1. CDR1 LNHNV and CDR2 YYDKDF come from the germline V gene (reference sequence). CDR3 length: 15 amino acids. V lost 1 base and J lost 4; bases outside the gene matches: 5. The CDR3 DNA follows: TGTGCCACCAGCAGAGCTGGGGGACAGGGTTACGAGCAGTACTTC. This translates into CATSRAGGQGYEQYF.

The chain is built from TRBV29-1 and TRBJ2-1; the match to TRBD2 covers 10 bases. CDR1 and CDR2 (germline): SQVTM, ANQGSEA. The CDR3 contains 14 residues. V lost 6 bases, J lost 0 bases, and 2 bases stayed unmatched. CDR3 region: CSVIAGGSYNEQFF. CDR3 DNA sequence: TGCAGCGTAATAGCGGGGGGCTCCTACAATGAGCAGTTCTTC.

This clonotype has only a few counts. The J gene is TRBJ2-7, the V gene TRBV6-2 or TRBV6-3; the D is unclear. From germline, CDR1 is MNHEY and CDR2 SVGEGT. Trimming took off 7 bases at V and 0 bases at J, with 7 bases between the two ends. CDR3 length equals 12 residues. CDR3 bases: TGTGCCAGCACCCAATACTCCTACGAGCAGTACTTC. It specifies CASTQYSYEQYF.

The CDR3 DNA reads TGCGCCAGCAGCTTGGCCGCAGGGATAGATACGCAGTATTTT. Translating it yields CASSLAAGIDTQYF. The genes are TRBV5-1 and TRBJ2-3; maybe TRBD1 (5 bases). The V end lost 0 bases, the J end lost 5 bases, and 10 bases lay between the germline ends. CDR3 length equals 14 residues. The V gene's germline CDR1 is SGHRS and CDR2 YFSETQ.

This sequence joins TRBV7-8 and TRBJ2-4; TRBD2 matches 7 bases. The J segment lost 4 bases and the V segment lost 2 bases, leaving 5 bases of the junction unmatched. This CDR3 comprises 15 residues. Germline assignment: CDR1 SGHVS and CDR2 FQNEAQ. The CDR3 here is CASSLTNSGKNIQYF. CDR3 sequence (DNA): TGTGCCAGCAGCTTAACAAATAGCGGGAAAAACATTCAGTACTTC.

The rearrangement joins TRBV21-1 to TRBJ1-2; TRBD1, the table's D call, was not compared with the DNA. TRBV21-1 is termed a pseudogene. CDR3 length equals 14 residues. The DNA of the CDR3 is TGTGCCAGCAGCAAAGGCGGGGCAAGTTGGGGCTACACCTTC. It yields the protein CASSKGGASWGYTF.

The chain carries TRBV2 and TRBJ2-7; D gene uncertain. The V gene's germline CDR1 is SNHLY and CDR2 FYNNEI. The CDR3 is 11 residues long. Trimming took 4 bases from V and 6 from J, leaving 7 bases between them. The CDR3, as DNA: TGTGCCAGCAGTGTGCAGAGCGAGCAGTACTTC. It specifies CASSVQSEQYF.

This sequence joins TRBV7-3 and TRBJ2-5; TRBD2 aligns across 11 bases. With 1 base clipped from V and 1 base from J, the junction kept 2 bases outside the gene matches. This CDR3 contains 16 residues. The V gene's germline CDR1 is SGHTA and CDR2 FQGTGA. CDR3 sequence: CASSLRLAGFQETQYF. The CDR3 region has the DNA TGTGCCAGCAGCTTAAGACTAGCGGGATTCCAAGAGACCCAGTACTTC.

The V and J genes are TRBV7-9 and TRBJ2-3; 11 bases match TRBD2. V lost 8 bases and J lost 0; bases outside the gene matches: 7. CDR3 size: 16 residues. The V gene's germline CDR1 is SEHNR and CDR2 FQNEAQ (reference sequence). The CDR3 spells CASHKGLAASTDTQYF. The CDR3 DNA follows: TGTGCCAGCCACAAGGGACTAGCGGCTAGCACAGATACGCAGTATTTT.

This clonotype came up a few times. The chain is built from TRBV19 and TRBJ2-6, with D perhaps assigned TRBD1 or TRBD2 (5 bases each). Between the trimmed V and J ends, which lost 6 bases and 0 bases, there was a span of 12 bases. The length of the CDR3 is 16 residues. Germline values: CDR1 LNHDA, CDR2 SQIVND (reference sequence). The CDR3 nucleotides are TGTGCCAGTAGGGGACGGTACCTCTCTGGGGCCAACGTCCTGACTTTC. Amino acids: CASRGRYLSGANVLTF. Full variable domain (rest looked up from reference TRBV19 and TRBJ2-6): DGGITQSPKYLFRKEGQNVTLSCEQNLNHDAMYWYRQDPGQGLRLIYYSQIVNDFQKGDIAEGYSVSREKKESFPLTVTSAQKNPTAFYLCASRGRYLSGANVLTFGAGSRLTVL.

The sample holds a few counts of this clonotype. This rearrangement joins TRBV30 to TRBJ2-3; TRBD1 is a possible D gene (5 bases). CDR3 size: 13 residues. Germline V CDR1 and CDR2: GTSNPN, SVGIG (reference sequence). V shed 0 bases and J shed 4 bases, with 8 bases lying between them. The CDR3 DNA is TGTGCCTGGAGTGTTAGGGGCCCAGATACGCAGTATTTT. This translates into CAWSVRGPDTQYF.

This clonotype was counted only a few times. V and J are TRBV25-1 and TRBJ2-4; TRBD1 matches 10 bases. Trimming at V came to 2 bases and at J to 10 bases, leaving 2 bases not matched to a gene. CDR3 length equals 13 residues. The V gene's germline CDR1 is MGHDK and CDR2 SYGVNS. The CDR3 loop is CASSERDRGIQYF. CDR3 DNA: TGTGCCAGCAGTGAACGGGACAGGGGAATTCAGTACTTC.

V is TRBV20-1 and J is TRBJ1-4; D gene unclear. V was pared by 6 bases and J by 5 bases, with 13 bases between. CDR3 size: 13 residues. Germline V gives CDR1 DFQATT, CDR2 SNEGSKA (reference sequence). The CDR3 is CSALPGTNEKLFF. For the CDR3, the DNA is TGCAGTGCGTTGCCAGGAACAAATGAAAAACTGTTTTTT.

The sample holds a few counts of this clonotype. The CDR3 here is CASSLSTDNTGELFF. CDR3 nucleotides: TGTGCCAGCAGCTTAAGTACAGATAACACCGGGGAGCTGTTTTTT. This chain uses TRBV7-2 with TRBJ2-2; D unclear. Looked up from germline, CDR1 is SGHTA and CDR2 is FQGNSA. The CDR3 length is 15 residues. The ends were cut back, 2 bases at V and 2 bases at J, with 9 bases in the middle.

In this sample, this clonotype turned up many times. V is TRBV5-1 and J is TRBJ1-1; 7 nucleotides align to TRBD1. This CDR3 comprises 13 residues. CDR1 and CDR2 from the germline V gene are SGHRS and YFSETQ. V was pared by 0 bases and J by 11 bases, with 7 bases of the junction left unmatched. The CDR3 DNA reads as TGCGCCAGCAGCTTGGGGGACAGAGGGGGGGCTTTCTTT. Translated: CASSLGDRGGAFF.

The J gene is TRBJ2-2, the V gene TRBV6-1, with 10 bases lining up with TRBD1. Germline-derived CDR1 and CDR2 are MNHNS and SASEGT. The CDR3 is 14 residues long. After removal of 9 bases from V and 8 bases from J, the junction contained 9 bases not matched to a gene. CDR3 coding DNA: TGTGCCAGTAAATCGGGACAGGGGATTGGGGAGCTGTTTTTT. It codes for CASKSGQGIGELFF.

This rearrangement joins TRBV5-1 to TRBJ1-1; possibly TRBD1 for D (5 bases). The CDR3 has 14 residues. Germline V gene data show CDR1 as SGHRS and CDR2 as YFSETQ. V was pared by 3 bases and J by 0 bases, with 9 bases between. CDR3 in amino acids: CASSSRQMNTEAFF. The DNA of the CDR3 is TGCGCCAGCAGCTCCCGACAGATGAACACTGAAGCTTTCTTT.

V usage is TRBV9 and J usage is TRBJ2-5; D call uncertain. V was cut by 0 bases and J by 1 base, with 7 bases left in between. The CDR3 is made up of 14 amino acids. CDR1 is SGDLS, CDR2 YYNGEE, per germline. This chain's CDR3 is CASSVEDGQETQYF. DNA of the CDR3: TGTGCCAGCAGCGTAGAGGACGGCCAAGAGACCCAGTACTTC.

The chain is built from TRBV5-1 and TRBJ1-4; D is possibly TRBD1 (5 bases). Trimming removed 4 bases at V and 6 bases at J, with 13 bases between. Germline V lookup: CDR1 SGHRS, CDR2 YFSETQ. The CDR3 has 14 residues. In DNA, the CDR3 is TGCGCCAGCAGCCCAGGGTTATCAGATGAAAAACTGTTTTTT. It encodes CASSPGLSDEKLFF.